This T cell receptor beta chain was identified in a study of shared clonotypes between healthy human individuals (dated by TCRdb to 2020 to 2021). About the study as a whole: The cohort included three men and a couple of women between 18 and 49 years of age. For each donor, CD4 naive and CD4 memory were each run on three plates, CD8 naive on two plates, and CD8 memory on one plate. The study deeply sequenced blood TCR repertoires of about 5 healthy adults to estimate repertoire size and the extent of clonotype sharing between individuals. To increase sequencing depth and limit assay-specific biases, TCR repertoire library preparation and sequencing were carried out by different laboratories using diverse techniques. Leukapheresis yielded between about 0.94 and 8.9 billion PBMCs per donor. What the study reported, not specific to this receptor: When a handful of donors were compared, the shared fraction of clonotypes was around 5% for naive CD4, 3% to 4% for naive CD8, about 2.5% for memory CD4, and less than 0.5% for memory CD8. Compared with non-shared clonotypes, clonotypes shared by all four sorted-subset donors had higher generation probabilities. Sampling was restricted to blood, and TCR repertoires in tissues likely differ from the TCR repertoires found in blood. Larger estimated clonotype richness was generally found for naive subsets than for memory subsets. Rarefaction of sorted-subset datasets indicated incomplete sequencing despite the large sequencing depth. The genetic and exposure-history diversity represented was limited by the small number of donors. Pairwise subsampling indicated that sequencing depth was expected to affect the degree of clonotype sharing among donors.

TCR CDR3 regions were amplified from genomic DNA by multiplex PCR using the deep immunoSEQ assay. Genomic DNA extracted from each cell subset was distributed evenly over all wells of several immunoSEQ 96-well plates, and each plate served as one replicate. For sorted subsets, each replicate PCR was loaded with around 220 ng genomic DNA, equivalent to 25,000 to 35,000 T cell genomes. The purified libraries were quantified using a Qubit 3.0 fluorometer, sized with a Bioanalyzer 2100, and then quantified again using the KAPA Library Quantification kit. A separate single-read 150-cycle Illumina NextSeq 550 flow cell was used to sequence each immunoSEQ 96-well plate. On the authors' methods: Because only junctional sequences without quality scores were contained in the immunoSEQ output, filtering matching that applied to full-length reads could not be performed. Sequences were annotated with PyIR, a Python wrapper for IgBLAST v1.9, using IMGT germline references to assign V/J genes and CDR3. Reads were filtered out if the reads had weak V/J assignments (E-value above 1e-6), no CDR3, stop codons, out-of-frame junctions, or ambiguous translated residues. V3J clonotypes were defined as sequences sharing an identical inferred V gene, J gene, and CDR3 amino acid sequence. The percentage overlap between two repertoires was calculated by dividing the number of shared unique clonotypes by the size of the smaller repertoire. Richness of each repertoire was evaluated using RTK rarefaction, the Chao1 estimator, and Recon v2.1 estimates of unobserved clonotypes. Generation probabilities were computed with OLGA for all TCRbeta clonotypes obtained by the gDNA method from several donors. This is the immuneACCESS table as TCRdb keeps it, with only in-frame sequences that have V and J called. A part of the clones is gone; compared with another copy, unresolved V genes explain less than half, and the rest is unexplained. The V and J calls and clone size come from that table; D and trimming were worked out from the DNA. The sample profile shows more than 2 million clones; about 95% of them were found once. More than 0.1% of the sample is in the top ten clones.

Donors were healthy HIV-negative adults with no recently reported acute infections or vaccinations. Only Caucasian adults living in Nashville, Tennessee, USA were represented among the donors. CD4+ T cells were enriched by magnetic negative selection; naive cells were then positively selected on CD45RA, and the negative fraction formed the memory subset. Blood was collected by leukapheresis, and PBMCs were isolated by Ficoll-Histopaque density gradient centrifugation and then cryopreserved in liquid nitrogen vapor phase. Analytical flow cytometry was used to check the purity and quantity of every magnetically sorted T cell population. Genomic DNA was isolated from each sorted fraction and quantified by UV absorbance on a Nanodrop 2000c. Notes on this clone: Its antigen has not been determined. The sample holds no much larger clone one base away, and base qualities are not on file.

The CDR3 contains 15 residues, cysteine and phenylalanine counted. The DNA shown is the 45-base CDR3, in frame from base 1. Per the germline V gene, MGHRA is the CDR1 and YSYEKL is the CDR2. Germline trimming amounts to 1 base on V and 7 bases on J, with 10 as the count of junction bases outside the gene matches. The TCR comes from a man younger than 35 in good health. The receptor chain draws on TRBV4-1 and TRBJ2-7, with 7 middle bases fitting TRBD1. The sample taken for sequencing was naive CD4+ T cells sorted from blood. Sample cell subset or site, as interpreted from the label and publication: CD45RA+ positively selected. The DNA sequence reads TGCGCCAGCAGCCAAGCCCAGGACAGGATCTGGGAGCAGTACTTC. Translated, this gives CASSQAQDRIWEQYF.